One sample yielded the 8 T cell receptor beta chains listed below, sequenced in a study of cytomegalovirus exposure and HLA in healthy donors. Assay: immunoSEQ multiplex PCR; the TCRdb copy retains only in-frame clones and omits some. This sample has over 110,000 clones; about 83% occur once, and the top ten carry about 1.5%. Sequenced: PBMCs. These receptor sequences come from a woman aged 30 to 39 in good health and CMV-seronegative.

This clone was recorded a few times. The V gene is TRBV7-2, the J gene TRBJ1-5; D is possibly TRBD1 (5 bases). The germline V gene has CDR1 SGHTA and CDR2 FQGNSA. With 5 bases removed from V and 7 bases from J, the gap between germline ends came to 15 bases. CDR3 size: 14 residues. CDR3 loop: CASSPKGAGQPQHF. The CDR3 region has the DNA TGTGCCAGCAGCCCTAAAGGGGCAGGACAGCCCCAGCATTTT.

The chain employs TRBV19 and TRBJ2-1; unclear D gene. Germline-derived CDR1 and CDR2 are LNHDA and SQIVND (reference sequence). This CDR3 spans 14 amino acids. Trimming removed 4 bases from V and 4 bases from J, with 11 bases in between. The CDR3 DNA reads as TGTGCCAGTAGTACCGCCGGTATATACAATGAGCAGTTCTTC. This sequence encodes CASSTAGIYNEQFF.

This chain links TRBV27 with TRBJ2-7, with 8 bases lining up with TRBD2. Trimming removed 7 bases from V and 7 bases from J; junction bases left unmatched: 6. The V gene's germline CDR1 is MNHEY and CDR2 SMNVEV (reference sequence). The length of the CDR3 is 12 residues. The CDR3 region has the DNA TGTGCCAGCACCCACACGGGGGGGGAGCAGTACTTC. Its translation: CASTHTGGEQYF.

J is TRBJ1-2 and V is TRBV7-2, with no clear D. Deletions cut 3 bases from V and 2 bases from J, with 10 bases between. Germline CDR1 SGHTA, CDR2 FQGNSA. CDR3 size: 14 residues. In nucleotides, the CDR3 is TGTGCCAGCAGCTTGTCCAACAGCAACTATGGCTACACCTTC. Its translation: CASSLSNSNYGYTF.

This chain joins TRBV6-6 and TRBJ2-7, with TRBD1 matching over 7 bases. V lost 7 bases and J lost 0; bases outside the gene matches: 6. CDR3 length: 14 amino acids. Germline CDR1 reads MNHNY; CDR2 reads SVGAGI (reference sequence). The CDR3 loop reads CASTRRDSSYEQYF. The CDR3 DNA follows: TGTGCCAGCACCAGAAGGGACAGCTCCTACGAGCAGTACTTC.

The gene calls are TRBV5-6 and TRBJ2-2, with 7 nucleotides matching TRBD1. Germline CDR1 reads SGHDT; CDR2 reads YYEEEE. The CDR3 totals 17 residues. The V and J ends lost 2 bases and 3 bases, in that order; junction bases with no gene match: 10. The CDR3 DNA is TGTGCCAGCAGCTTACGCCGGACAGGAGAAGACACCGGGGAGCTGTTTTTT. This codes for CASSLRRTGEDTGELFF.

This clone was observed once. V gene TRBV7-9 combines with J gene TRBJ1-1; 8 bases are shared with TRBD1. The J segment lost 1 base and the V segment lost 3 bases, leaving 1 base of the junction unmatched. The CDR3 sequence is 14 residues long. Germline V gene lookup returns CDR1 SEHNR and CDR2 FQNEAQ (reference sequence). CDR3 sequence reads: CASSLGQANTEAFF. CDR3 coding DNA: TGTGCCAGCAGCTTGGGACAGGCGAACACTGAAGCTTTCTTT.

This chain links TRBV7-9 with TRBJ2-7; maybe TRBD1 (5 bases). Between the trimmed V and J ends, which lost 1 base and 0 bases, there was a span of 13 bases. This CDR3 comprises 16 residues. CDR1 and CDR2 (germline): SEHNR, FQNEAQ (reference sequence). The CDR3 nucleotides are TGTGCCAGCAGCTTAGAGGCAGGGTCCTTCTCCTACGAGCAGTACTTC. Translated, it gives CASSLEAGSFSYEQYF. Looking up the rest from reference TRBV7-9 and TRBJ2-7 gives the full variable domain: DTGVSQNPRHKITKRGQNVTFRCDPISEHNRLYWYRQTLGQGPEFLTYFQNEAQLEKSRLLSDRFSAERPKGSFSTLEIQRTEQGDSAMYLCASSLEAGSFSYEQYFGPGTRLTVT.